The entry that follows covers one T cell receptor (beta chain) sequence. The identical CDR3 is also encoded by other nucleotide sequences in the sample. Produced via immunoSEQ multiplex PCR; TCRdb's table is partial and in-frame only. The repertoire includes millions of clones, just over 90% of them detected once, and approximately 1.7% sits in the top ten. This sample is part of a study of shared clonotypes between healthy human individuals. The ends were cut back, 0 bases at V and 2 bases at J, with 5 bases in the middle. This CDR3 contains 13 residues. CDR1 and CDR2 from the germline V gene are SGHDT and YYEEEE. CD8 cells classed as naive were CD45RO-negative and positively selected for CCR7, excluding terminally differentiated effector memory CD45RA+ cells.

This chain uses TRBV5-6 with TRBJ1-2, with D perhaps TRBD1 (5 bases). The TCR comes from a man in his late teens or twenties in good health. Some clones in this sample may be carry-over from other donors' samples. Sequencing was done on a sample of naive CD8+ T cells from PBMCs. The DNA for the CDR3 is TGTGCCAGCAGCTTGGCAGGGAACTATGGCTACACCTTC. This translates into CASSLAGNYGYTF.